These T cell receptor beta chains were read from a single sample in a study of blood T cell repertoires in COVID-19. Some clones are missing from TCRdb's copy, which holds only in-frame ones; the method was immunoSEQ multiplex PCR. The table lists approximately 210,000 clones, 86% of them singletons, with around 2.2% in the top ten. Sample: peripheral blood. The receptors stem from a man aged 25-45 years who had recovered from COVID-19. The CDR3 runs from the conserved cysteine through the conserved F or W. Fields, in order: CDR3 protein, CDR3 DNA, J gene, D gene, V gene, clone size. The D gene is left open where the match is weak. Part of the rows lack a size; the others show once, few, many or a class for expanded clones.

cdr3_aa: CASSSGVVYEQYF
cdr3_nt: TGTGCCAGTAGTTCGGGGGTAGTCTACGAGCAGTACTTC
j_call: TRBJ2-7
d_call: -
v_call: TRBV19
clone_size: -

cdr3_aa: CASGWTGSAYEQYF
cdr3_nt: TGTGCCAGCGGGTGGACAGGTTCGGCCTACGAGCAGTACTTC
j_call: TRBJ2-7
d_call: TRBD1
v_call: TRBV6-5
clone_size: -

cdr3_aa: CASSQVQGYGYTF
cdr3_nt: TGCGCCAGCAGCCAAGTTCAGGGTTATGGCTACACCTTC
j_call: TRBJ1-2
d_call: -
v_call: TRBV4-3
clone_size: once

cdr3_aa: CASSVEPGSTDTQYF
cdr3_nt: TGTGCCAGCAGCGTAGAACCGGGGTCCACAGATACGCAGTATTTT
j_call: TRBJ2-3
d_call: -
v_call: TRBV9
clone_size: -

cdr3_aa: CASSDGTGSWANVLTF
cdr3_nt: TGTGCCAGCAGCGATGGGACAGGGTCCTGGGCCAACGTCCTGACTTTC
j_call: TRBJ2-6
d_call: TRBD1
v_call: TRBV9
clone_size: -

cdr3_aa: CSVSTGGVEETQYF
cdr3_nt: TGCAGCGTTTCCACAGGGGGAGTAGAAGAGACCCAGTACTTC
j_call: TRBJ2-5
d_call: TRBD1
v_call: TRBV29-1
clone_size: once

cdr3_aa: CASSSTADRVDYGYTF
cdr3_nt: TGTGCCAGCAGTTCTACCGCGGACAGGGTAGACTATGGCTACACCTTC
j_call: TRBJ1-2
d_call: TRBD1
v_call: TRBV6-5
clone_size: -

cdr3_aa: CASSGKDNPFPLEQYF
cdr3_nt: TGCGCCAGCAGCGGAAAAGACAATCCCTTTCCCCTCGAGCAGTACTTC
j_call: TRBJ2-7
d_call: -
v_call: TRBV5-1
clone_size: -

cdr3_aa: CASSRGDTEAFF
cdr3_nt: TGTGCCAGCAGCAGGGGGGACACTGAAGCTTTCTTT
j_call: TRBJ1-1
d_call: TRBD1
v_call: TRBV6-5
clone_size: -

cdr3_aa: CSVEQQGSGTDTQYF
cdr3_nt: TGCAGCGTTGAGCAACAGGGGTCGGGCACAGATACGCAGTATTTT
j_call: TRBJ2-3
d_call: TRBD1
v_call: TRBV29-1
clone_size: -

cdr3_aa: CASSPLGGLNTGELFF
cdr3_nt: TGTGCCAGCAGCCCCCTGGGGGGGCTGAACACCGGGGAGCTGTTTTTT
j_call: TRBJ2-2
d_call: -
v_call: TRBV5-4
clone_size: few

cdr3_aa: CASSLALEGGEQFF
cdr3_nt: TGTGCCAGCAGCCTCGCCCTGGAAGGGGGTGAGCAGTTCTTC
j_call: TRBJ2-1
d_call: -
v_call: TRBV3-1/TRBV3-2
clone_size: -

cdr3_aa: CASSDSSLGTTTYEQYF
cdr3_nt: TGTGCCAGCAGTGACTCGAGTCTTGGGACAACAACCTACGAGCAGTACTTC
j_call: TRBJ2-7
d_call: -
v_call: TRBV6-4
clone_size: -

cdr3_aa: CASSHTTGNPTRFF
cdr3_nt: TGTGCCAGCAGCCATACGACAGGGAACCCCACTCGGTTCTTC
j_call: TRBJ2-1
d_call: TRBD1
v_call: TRBV3-1/TRBV3-2
clone_size: once

cdr3_aa: CATSRRLPYEQYF
cdr3_nt: TGTGCCACCAGTCGCAGATTACCCTACGAGCAGTACTTC
j_call: TRBJ2-7
d_call: -
v_call: TRBV6-5
clone_size: few

cdr3_aa: CASSIHLRQGGTFGRGQPQHF
cdr3_nt: TGTGCCAGTAGTATCCACCTCCGACAGGGAGGAACCTTCGGTCGAGGTCAGCCCCAGCATTTT
j_call: TRBJ1-5
d_call: TRBD1
v_call: TRBV19
clone_size: -

cdr3_aa: CASTGGHRGSEAFF
cdr3_nt: TGTGCCAGCACTGGGGGTCACAGGGGATCTGAAGCTTTCTTT
j_call: TRBJ1-1
d_call: TRBD1
v_call: TRBV2
clone_size: few

cdr3_aa: CASSLAASGEYNEQFF
cdr3_nt: TGTGCCAGCAGCTTAGCAGCTAGCGGGGAATACAATGAGCAGTTCTTC
j_call: TRBJ2-1
d_call: TRBD2
v_call: TRBV7-2
clone_size: -

cdr3_aa: CAISELQGKTEAFF
cdr3_nt: TGTGCCATCAGTGAACTACAGGGTAAGACTGAAGCTTTCTTT
j_call: TRBJ1-1
d_call: -
v_call: TRBV10-3
clone_size: -

cdr3_aa: CASSGQGETQYF
cdr3_nt: TGCGCCAGCAGTGGCCAGGGTGAGACCCAGTACTTC
j_call: TRBJ2-5
d_call: -
v_call: TRBV10-1
clone_size: once

cdr3_aa: CASSETGGVDGYTF
cdr3_nt: TGTGCCAGCAGTGAAACGGGGGGCGTCGATGGCTACACCTTC
j_call: TRBJ1-2
d_call: -
v_call: TRBV25-1
clone_size: -

cdr3_aa: CASSQGEGWDEQFF
cdr3_nt: TGTGCCAGCAGCCAAGGGGAGGGATGGGATGAGCAGTTCTTC
j_call: TRBJ2-1
d_call: TRBD2
v_call: TRBV3-1/TRBV3-2
clone_size: -

cdr3_aa: CASNTGASGYTF
cdr3_nt: TGTGCCAGCAACACAGGGGCCTCTGGCTACACCTTC
j_call: TRBJ1-2
d_call: TRBD1
v_call: TRBV3-1/TRBV3-2
clone_size: once

cdr3_aa: CASSSRVDTEAFF
cdr3_nt: TGTGCCAGCAGCAGTCGGGTGGACACTGAAGCTTTCTTT
j_call: TRBJ1-1
d_call: -
v_call: TRBV28
clone_size: -

cdr3_aa: CASSLVRRTNYGYTF
cdr3_nt: TGTGCCAGCAGCTTGGTACGGCGGACTAACTATGGCTACACCTTC
j_call: TRBJ1-2
d_call: -
v_call: TRBV5-6
clone_size: -

cdr3_aa: CASSYREYGYTF
cdr3_nt: TGTGCCAGCAGCTACAGGGAGTATGGCTACACCTTC
j_call: TRBJ1-2
d_call: -
v_call: TRBV5-5
clone_size: few

cdr3_aa: CASSLRTGGAEKLFF
cdr3_nt: TGTGCCAGCAGCCTGAGGACAGGGGGGGCTGAAAAACTGTTTTTT
j_call: TRBJ1-4
d_call: TRBD1
v_call: TRBV3-1/TRBV3-2
clone_size: once

cdr3_aa: CASSITGGRTGELFF
cdr3_nt: TGTGCCAGTAGCATTACAGGGGGAAGGACCGGGGAGCTGTTTTTT
j_call: TRBJ2-2
d_call: TRBD1
v_call: TRBV19
clone_size: -

cdr3_aa: CASSSRPGRLWNTEAFF
cdr3_nt: TGTGCCAGCAGCTCTCGCCCCGGGAGACTTTGGAACACTGAAGCTTTCTTT
j_call: TRBJ1-1
d_call: -
v_call: TRBV11-2
clone_size: -

cdr3_aa: CASSSGQGSSPLHF
cdr3_nt: TGTGCCAGCAGTTCCGGACAGGGAAGTTCACCCCTCCACTTT
j_call: TRBJ1-6
d_call: TRBD1
v_call: TRBV27
clone_size: -

cdr3_aa: CASSPQGGVTGANVLTF
cdr3_nt: TGTGCCAGCAGCCCCCAGGGGGGCGTCACTGGGGCCAACGTCCTGACTTTC
j_call: TRBJ2-6
d_call: -
v_call: TRBV7-2
clone_size: -

cdr3_aa: CASSTAGGRTGELFF
cdr3_nt: TGCGCCAGCAGCACCGCGGGGGGGCGGACCGGGGAGCTGTTTTTT
j_call: TRBJ2-2
d_call: TRBD2
v_call: TRBV5-1
clone_size: -

cdr3_aa: CASSLSGGLYTEAFF
cdr3_nt: TGTGCCAGCAGCTTGAGCGGGGGGCTCTACACTGAAGCTTTCTTT
j_call: TRBJ1-1
d_call: -
v_call: TRBV5-6
clone_size: -

cdr3_aa: CASSLGGLNTGELFF
cdr3_nt: TGCGCCAGCAGCTTGGGGGGCTTGAACACCGGGGAGCTGTTTTTT
j_call: TRBJ2-2
d_call: -
v_call: TRBV5-1
clone_size: -

cdr3_aa: CASSPSYNEQFF
cdr3_nt: TGTGCCAGCAGCCCGTCGTACAATGAGCAGTTCTTC
j_call: TRBJ2-1
d_call: -
v_call: TRBV7-8
clone_size: -

cdr3_aa: CSVERQDSEQYF
cdr3_nt: TGCAGCGTTGAGAGACAGGACAGCGAGCAGTACTTC
j_call: TRBJ2-7
d_call: -
v_call: TRBV29-1
clone_size: -